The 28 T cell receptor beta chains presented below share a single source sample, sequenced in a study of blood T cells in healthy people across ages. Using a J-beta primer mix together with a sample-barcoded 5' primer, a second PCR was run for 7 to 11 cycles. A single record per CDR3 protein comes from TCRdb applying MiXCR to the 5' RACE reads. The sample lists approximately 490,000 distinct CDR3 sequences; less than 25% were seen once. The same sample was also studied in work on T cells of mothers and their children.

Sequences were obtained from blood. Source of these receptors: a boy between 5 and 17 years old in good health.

The DNA for the CDR3 is TGTGCCAGCAGTCAGGGACGGACGGGCAATGAGCAGTTCTTC. Translating gives CASSQGRTGNEQFF. The V gene is TRBV6-2 or TRBV6-3, the J gene TRBJ2-1, with D perhaps given as TRBD1 or TRBD2 (5 bases each). Germline loops: CDR1 MNHEY, CDR2 SVGEGT. The V end lost 5 bases, the J end lost 6 bases, and 14 bases lay between the germline ends. The CDR3 is 14 residues long.

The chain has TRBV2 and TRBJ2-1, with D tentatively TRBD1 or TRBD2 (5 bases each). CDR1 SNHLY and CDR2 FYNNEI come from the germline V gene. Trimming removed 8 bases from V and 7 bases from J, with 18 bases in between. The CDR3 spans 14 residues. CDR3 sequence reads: CASGRGQAENEQFF. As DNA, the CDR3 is TGTGCCAGCGGGAGAGGACAAGCAGAAAATGAGCAGTTCTTC.

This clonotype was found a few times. The CDR3 nucleotides read TGTGCCAGCAGCACACGACGGGGAGAAAACATTCAGTACTTC. It codes for CASSTRRGENIQYF. The gene calls are TRBV11-2 and TRBJ2-4, with D perhaps matching TRBD2 (5 bases). V was pared by 5 bases and J by 5 bases, with 13 bases between. CDR1 and CDR2 from the germline V gene are SGHAT and FQNNGV. This CDR3 is built from 14 residues.

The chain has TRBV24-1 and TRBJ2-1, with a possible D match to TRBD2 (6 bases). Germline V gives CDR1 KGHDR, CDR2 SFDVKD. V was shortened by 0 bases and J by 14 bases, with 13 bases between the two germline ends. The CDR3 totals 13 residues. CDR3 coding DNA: TGTGCCACCAGTGATTTGCCAGGAGGGGAGAAGTTCTTC. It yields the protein CATSDLPGGEKFF.

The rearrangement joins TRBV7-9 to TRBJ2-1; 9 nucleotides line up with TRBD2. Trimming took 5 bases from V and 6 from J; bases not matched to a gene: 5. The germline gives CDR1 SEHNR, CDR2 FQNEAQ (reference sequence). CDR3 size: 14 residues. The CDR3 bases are TGTGCCAGCAGCGTCTCTAGCGGGGCCAATGAGCAGTTCTTC. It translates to CASSVSSGANEQFF.

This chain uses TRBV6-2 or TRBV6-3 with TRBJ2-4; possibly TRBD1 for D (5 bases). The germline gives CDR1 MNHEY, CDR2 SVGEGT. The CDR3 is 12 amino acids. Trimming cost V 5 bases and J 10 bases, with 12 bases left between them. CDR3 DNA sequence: TGTGCCAGCAGTCACACCCACAGGATTCAGTACTTC. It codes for CASSHTHRIQYF.

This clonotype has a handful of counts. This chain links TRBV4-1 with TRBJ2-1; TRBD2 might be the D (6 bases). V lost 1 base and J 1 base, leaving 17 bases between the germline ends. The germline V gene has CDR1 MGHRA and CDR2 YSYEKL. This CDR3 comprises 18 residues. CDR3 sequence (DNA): TGCGCCAGCAGCCAAGGAAGTTGGTACGCGGGATCCTACAATGAGCAGTTCTTC. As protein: CASSQGSWYAGSYNEQFF.

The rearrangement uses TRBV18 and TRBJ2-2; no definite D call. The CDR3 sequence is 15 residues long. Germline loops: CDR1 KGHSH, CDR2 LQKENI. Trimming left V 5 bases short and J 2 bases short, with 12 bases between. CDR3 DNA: TGTGCCAGCTCAAGGATAACAGAAAACACCGGGGAGCTGTTTTTT. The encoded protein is CASSRITENTGELFF.

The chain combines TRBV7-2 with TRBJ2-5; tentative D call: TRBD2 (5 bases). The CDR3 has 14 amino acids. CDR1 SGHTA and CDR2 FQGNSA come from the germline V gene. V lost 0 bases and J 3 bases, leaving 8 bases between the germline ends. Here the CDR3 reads CASSLARVKETQYF. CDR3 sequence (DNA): TGTGCCAGCAGCTTAGCGCGGGTGAAAGAGACCCAGTACTTC.

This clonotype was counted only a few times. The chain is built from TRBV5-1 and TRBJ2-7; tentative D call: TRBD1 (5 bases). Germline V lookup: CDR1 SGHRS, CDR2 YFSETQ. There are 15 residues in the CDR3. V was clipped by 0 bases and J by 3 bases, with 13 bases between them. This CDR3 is CASSLASGKGYEQYF. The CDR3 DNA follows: TGCGCCAGCAGCTTGGCTTCAGGGAAGGGCTACGAGCAGTACTTC.

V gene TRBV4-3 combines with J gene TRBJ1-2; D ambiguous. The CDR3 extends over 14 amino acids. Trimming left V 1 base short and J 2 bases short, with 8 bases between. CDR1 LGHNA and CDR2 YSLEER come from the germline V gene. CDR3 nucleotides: TGCGCCAGCAGCCAAGGCGCCCCCAACTATGGCTACACCTTC. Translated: CASSQGAPNYGYTF.

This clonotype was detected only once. The CDR3 spells CASSPPGPPEDEQFF. The CDR3 coding sequence is TGTGCCAGCAGTCCCCCGGGACCCCCAGAGGATGAGCAGTTCTTC. The chain links TRBV28 to TRBJ2-1; D is possibly TRBD1 or TRBD2 (5 bases each). The CDR3 loop spans 15 amino acids. CDR1 is MDHEN, CDR2 SYDVKM, per germline. Trimming took off 5 bases at V and 8 bases at J, with 19 bases between the two ends.

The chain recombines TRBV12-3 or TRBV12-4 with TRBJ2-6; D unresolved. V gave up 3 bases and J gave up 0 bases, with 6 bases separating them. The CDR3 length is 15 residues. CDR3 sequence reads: CASSFENSGANVLTF. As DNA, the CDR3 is TGTGCCAGCAGTTTTGAGAACTCTGGGGCCAACGTCCTGACTTTC.

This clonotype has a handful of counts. Written as DNA, the CDR3 is TGTGCCAGCAGCTCCGAACGAGTTCGAGGACAGAACTATTTCGATCAGCCCCAGCATTTT. This encodes CASSSERVRGQNYFDQPQHF. V usage is TRBV7-9 and J usage is TRBJ1-5; TRBD1 might be the D (6 bases). The V end lost 4 bases, the J end lost 5 bases, and 30 bases lay between the germline ends. The CDR3 runs to 20 residues. The germline CDR1 and CDR2 sequences are SEHNR and FQNEAQ (reference sequence).

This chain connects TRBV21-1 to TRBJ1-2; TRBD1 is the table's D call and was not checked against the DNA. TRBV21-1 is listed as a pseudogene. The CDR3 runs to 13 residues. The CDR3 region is CASTDRGWYGYTF. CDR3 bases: TGTGCCAGCACCGACAGGGGTTGGTACGGCTACACCTTC.

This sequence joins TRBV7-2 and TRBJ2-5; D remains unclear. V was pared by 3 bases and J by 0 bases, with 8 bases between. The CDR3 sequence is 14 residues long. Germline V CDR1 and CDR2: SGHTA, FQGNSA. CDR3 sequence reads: CASSFLTYQETQYF. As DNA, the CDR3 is TGTGCCAGCAGCTTTCTTACGTACCAAGAGACCCAGTACTTC.

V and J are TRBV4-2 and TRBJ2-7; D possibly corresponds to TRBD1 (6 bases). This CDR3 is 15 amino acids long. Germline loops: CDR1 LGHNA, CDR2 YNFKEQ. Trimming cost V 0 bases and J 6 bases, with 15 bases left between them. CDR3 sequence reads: CASSQDWGPVGEQYF. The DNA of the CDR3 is TGTGCCAGCAGCCAAGATTGGGGGCCAGTAGGCGAGCAGTACTTC.

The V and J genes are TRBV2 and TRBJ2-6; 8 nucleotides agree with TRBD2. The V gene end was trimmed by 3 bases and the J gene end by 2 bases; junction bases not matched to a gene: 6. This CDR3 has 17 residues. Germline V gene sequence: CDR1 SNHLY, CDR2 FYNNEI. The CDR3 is CASSDVGAGAGANVLTF. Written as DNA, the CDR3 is TGTGCCAGCAGTGATGTCGGAGCGGGAGCTGGGGCCAACGTCCTGACTTTC.

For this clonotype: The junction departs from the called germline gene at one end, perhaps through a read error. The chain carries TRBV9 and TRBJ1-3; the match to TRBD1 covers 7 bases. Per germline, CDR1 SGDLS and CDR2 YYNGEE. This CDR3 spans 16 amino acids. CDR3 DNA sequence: TGTGCCAGCAGTGTAGGGGCTCAGGGGGACGGAAACACCATATATTTT. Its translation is CASSVGAQGDGNTIYF.

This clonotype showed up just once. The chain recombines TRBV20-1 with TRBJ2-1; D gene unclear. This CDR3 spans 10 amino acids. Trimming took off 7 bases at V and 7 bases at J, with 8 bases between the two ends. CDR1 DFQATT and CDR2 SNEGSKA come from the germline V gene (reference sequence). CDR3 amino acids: CSVLPNEQFF. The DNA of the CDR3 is TGCAGTGTACTACCTAATGAGCAGTTCTTC.

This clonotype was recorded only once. The CDR3 nucleotides are TGTGCCAGCAGCCAAGCCCACGCCTACGAGCAGTACTTC. Encoded protein: CASSQAHAYEQYF. The chain joins TRBV14 to TRBJ2-7; D is uncertain. CDR1 is SGHDN, CDR2 FVKESK, per germline. V was shortened by 1 base and J by 2 bases, with 6 bases between the two germline ends. This CDR3 has 13 residues. The full variable domain, its missing parts supplied by reference TRBV14 and TRBJ2-7, is EAGVTQFPSHSVIEKGQTVTLRCDPISGHDNLYWYRRVMGKEIKFLLHFVKESKQDESGMPNNRFLAERTGGTYSTLKVQPAELEDSGVYFCASSQAHAYEQYFGPGTRLTVT.

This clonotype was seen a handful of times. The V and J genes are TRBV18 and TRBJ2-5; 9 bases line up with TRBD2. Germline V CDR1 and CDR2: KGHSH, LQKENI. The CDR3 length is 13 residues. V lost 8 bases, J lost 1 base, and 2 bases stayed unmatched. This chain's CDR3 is CASTTSGQETQYF. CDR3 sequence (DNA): TGTGCCAGCACGACTAGCGGCCAAGAGACCCAGTACTTC. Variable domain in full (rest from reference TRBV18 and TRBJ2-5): NAGVMQNPRHLVRRRGQEARLRCSPMKGHSHVYWYRQLPEEGLKFMVYLQKENIIDESGMPKERFSAEFPKEGPSILRIQQVVRGDSAAYFCASTTSGQETQYFGPGTRLLVL.

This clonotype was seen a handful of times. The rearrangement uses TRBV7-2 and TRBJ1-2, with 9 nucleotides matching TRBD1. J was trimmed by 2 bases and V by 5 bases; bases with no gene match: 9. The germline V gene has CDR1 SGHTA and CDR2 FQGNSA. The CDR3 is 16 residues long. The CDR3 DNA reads TGTGCCAGCAGCCCCCGTCCCGGGACAGGGAACTATGGCTACACCTTC. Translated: CASSPRPGTGNYGYTF. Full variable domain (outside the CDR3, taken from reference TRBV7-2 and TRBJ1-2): GAGVSQSPSNKVTEKGKDVELRCDPISGHTALYWYRQSLGQGLEFLIYFQGNSAPDKSGLPSDRFSAERTGGSVSTLTIQRTQQEDSAVYLCASSPRPGTGNYGYTFGSGTRLTVV.

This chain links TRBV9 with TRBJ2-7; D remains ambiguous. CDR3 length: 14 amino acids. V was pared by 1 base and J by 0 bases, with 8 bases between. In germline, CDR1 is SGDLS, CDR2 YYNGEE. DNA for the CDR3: TGTGCCAGCAGCGTAACACCAAGCTCCTACGAGCAGTACTTC. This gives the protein CASSVTPSSYEQYF. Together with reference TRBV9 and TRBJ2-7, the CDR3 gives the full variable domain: DSGVTQTPKHLITATGQRVTLRCSPRSGDLSVYWYQQSLDQGLQFLIQYYNGEERAKGNILERFSAQQFPDLHSELNLSSLELGDSALYFCASSVTPSSYEQYFGPGTRLTVT.

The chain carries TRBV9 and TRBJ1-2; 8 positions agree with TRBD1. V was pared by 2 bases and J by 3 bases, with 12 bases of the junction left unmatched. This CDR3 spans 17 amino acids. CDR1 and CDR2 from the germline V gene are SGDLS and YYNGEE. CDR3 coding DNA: TGTGCCAGCAGCGTGAACGTCGGGCAGGGGGCCGACTATGGCTACACCTTC. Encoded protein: CASSVNVGQGADYGYTF.

The CDR3 coding sequence is TGTGCCAGCAGCGATGGACAGGGATCGGGGACACCCCTCCACTTT. This gives the protein CASSDGQGSGTPLHF. The rearrangement uses TRBV5-6 and TRBJ1-6; 8 bases agree with TRBD1. Germline loops: CDR1 SGHDT, CDR2 YYEEEE. V gave up 4 bases and J gave up 11 bases; unmatched junction bases: 11. The CDR3 extends over 15 amino acids. Using reference TRBV5-6 and TRBJ1-6 for the parts outside the CDR3, the full variable domain is DAGVTQSPTHLIKTRGQQVTLRCSPKSGHDTVSWYQQALGQGPQFIFQYYEEEERQRGNFPDRFSGHQFPNYSSELNVNALLLGDSALYLCASSDGQGSGTPLHFGNGTRLTVT.

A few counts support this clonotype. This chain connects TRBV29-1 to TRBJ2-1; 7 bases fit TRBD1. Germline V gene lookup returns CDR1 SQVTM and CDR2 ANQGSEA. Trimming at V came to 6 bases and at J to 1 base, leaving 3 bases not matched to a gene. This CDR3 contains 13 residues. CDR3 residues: CSVPGQSYNEQFF. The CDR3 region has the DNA TGCAGCGTCCCGGGACAGTCCTACAATGAGCAGTTCTTC.

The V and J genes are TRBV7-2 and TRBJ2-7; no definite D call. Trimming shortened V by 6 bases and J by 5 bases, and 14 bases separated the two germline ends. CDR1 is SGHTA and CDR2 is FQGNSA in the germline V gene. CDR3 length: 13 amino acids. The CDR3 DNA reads TGTGCCAGCAGGCCCCACAATGCAGACGAGCAGTACTTC. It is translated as CASRPHNADEQYF.